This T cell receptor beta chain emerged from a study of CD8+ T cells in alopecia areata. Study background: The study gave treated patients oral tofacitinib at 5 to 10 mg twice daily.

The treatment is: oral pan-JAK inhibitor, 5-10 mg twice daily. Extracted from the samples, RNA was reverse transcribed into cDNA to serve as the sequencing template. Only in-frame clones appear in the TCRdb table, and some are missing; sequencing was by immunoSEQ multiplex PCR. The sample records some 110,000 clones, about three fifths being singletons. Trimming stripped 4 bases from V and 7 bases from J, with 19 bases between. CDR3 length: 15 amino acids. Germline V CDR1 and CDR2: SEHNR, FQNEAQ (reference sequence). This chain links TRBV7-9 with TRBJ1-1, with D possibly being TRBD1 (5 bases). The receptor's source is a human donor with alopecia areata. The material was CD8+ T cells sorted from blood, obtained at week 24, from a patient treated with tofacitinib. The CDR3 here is CASSYPGRARNEAFF. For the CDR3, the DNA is TGTGCCAGCAGCTATCCGGGACGGGCCCGTAATGAAGCTTTCTTT.